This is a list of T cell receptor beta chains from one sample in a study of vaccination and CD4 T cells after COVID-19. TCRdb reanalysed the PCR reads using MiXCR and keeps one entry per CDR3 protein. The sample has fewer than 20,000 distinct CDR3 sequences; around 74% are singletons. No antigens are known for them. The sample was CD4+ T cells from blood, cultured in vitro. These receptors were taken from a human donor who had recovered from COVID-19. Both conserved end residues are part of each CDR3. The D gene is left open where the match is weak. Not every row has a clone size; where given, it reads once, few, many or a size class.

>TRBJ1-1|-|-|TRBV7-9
TGTGCCAGCAGCTTATCGCTTCCAGACAATACCAACACTGAAGCTTTCTTT
CASSLSLPDNTNTEAFF
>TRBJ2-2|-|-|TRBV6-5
TGTGCCAGCAGTTACTATCCGATACCGAACACCGGGGAGCTGTTTTTT
CASSYYPIPNTGELFF
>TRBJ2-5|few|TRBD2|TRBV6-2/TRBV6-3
TGTGCCAGCAGTTACTCCTTACTATTGGCGGGAGTCAACCTGGGATCCCAGTACTTC
CASSYSLLLAGVNLGSQYF
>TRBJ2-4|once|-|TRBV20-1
TGCAGTGCTAGTGTAAGGAGTCTCTTCTACATTCAGTACTTC
CSASVRSLFYIQYF
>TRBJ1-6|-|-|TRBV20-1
TGCAGTGCTAGACCCACCCGGGGGTCGAATTCACCCCTCCACTTT
CSARPTRGSNSPLHF
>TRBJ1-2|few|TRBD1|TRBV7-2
TGTGCCAGCAGACAGGGGGCGGGTTATGGCTACACCTTC
CASRQGAGYGYTF
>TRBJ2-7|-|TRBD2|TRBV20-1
TGCAGTGCCGCATCAAGTAGCGGGACCCTCTCCTGCGAGCAGTACTTC
CSAASSSGTLSCEQYF
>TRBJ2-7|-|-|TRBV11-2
TGTGCCAGCCTCGGTGGGTTTCAAGAGCAGTACTTC
CASLGGFQEQYF
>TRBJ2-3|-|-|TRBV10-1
TGCGCCAGCAGTGAGTGGCCGGCAGATACGCAGTATTTT
CASSEWPADTQYF
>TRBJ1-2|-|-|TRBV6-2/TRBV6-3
TGTGCCAGCAGTTTCTTGACCGGACGTCGCTACACCTTC
CASSFLTGRRYTF
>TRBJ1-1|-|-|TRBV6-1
TGTGCCAGCACCAGAAATACTGAAGCTTTCTTT
CASTRNTEAFF
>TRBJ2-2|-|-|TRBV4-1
TGCGCCAGCAGCCAAGATAGACTAGGCAAGGGCGGGGAGCTGTTTTTT
CASSQDRLGKGGELFF
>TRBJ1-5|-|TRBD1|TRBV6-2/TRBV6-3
TGTGCCAGCAGTACGGCCCGGGACAGGGGTGGACAGCCCCAGCATTTT
CASSTARDRGGQPQHF
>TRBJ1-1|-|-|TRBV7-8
TGTGCCAGCAGCTTATCTCGGGCAGCAATGAACACTGAAGCTTTCTTT
CASSLSRAAMNTEAFF
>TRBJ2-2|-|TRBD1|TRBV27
TGTGCCAGCACCCGGACAGGGATCGATTTGGGCACCGGGGAGCTGTTTTTT
CASTRTGIDLGTGELFF
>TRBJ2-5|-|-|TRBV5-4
TGTGCCAGCAGCTTTCCCCTGGCCGACCGGGAGACCCAGTACTTC
CASSFPLADRETQYF
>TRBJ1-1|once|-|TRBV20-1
TGCAGTGCTAGAGATGTATTTGGTAGGGCTACTGAAGCTTTCTTT
CSARDVFGRATEAFF
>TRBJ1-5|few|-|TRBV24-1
TGTGCCACGCAGCACGGGGTAGGTCAGCCCCAGCATTTT
CATQHGVGQPQHF
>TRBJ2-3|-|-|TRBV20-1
TGCAGTGCAATTAAGGATGGTACTAGCACAGATACGCAGTATTTT
CSAIKDGTSTDTQYF
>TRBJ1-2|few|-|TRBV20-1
TGCAGTGCCCGAAAAGGGGACTCTCATGGCTACACCTTC
CSARKGDSHGYTF